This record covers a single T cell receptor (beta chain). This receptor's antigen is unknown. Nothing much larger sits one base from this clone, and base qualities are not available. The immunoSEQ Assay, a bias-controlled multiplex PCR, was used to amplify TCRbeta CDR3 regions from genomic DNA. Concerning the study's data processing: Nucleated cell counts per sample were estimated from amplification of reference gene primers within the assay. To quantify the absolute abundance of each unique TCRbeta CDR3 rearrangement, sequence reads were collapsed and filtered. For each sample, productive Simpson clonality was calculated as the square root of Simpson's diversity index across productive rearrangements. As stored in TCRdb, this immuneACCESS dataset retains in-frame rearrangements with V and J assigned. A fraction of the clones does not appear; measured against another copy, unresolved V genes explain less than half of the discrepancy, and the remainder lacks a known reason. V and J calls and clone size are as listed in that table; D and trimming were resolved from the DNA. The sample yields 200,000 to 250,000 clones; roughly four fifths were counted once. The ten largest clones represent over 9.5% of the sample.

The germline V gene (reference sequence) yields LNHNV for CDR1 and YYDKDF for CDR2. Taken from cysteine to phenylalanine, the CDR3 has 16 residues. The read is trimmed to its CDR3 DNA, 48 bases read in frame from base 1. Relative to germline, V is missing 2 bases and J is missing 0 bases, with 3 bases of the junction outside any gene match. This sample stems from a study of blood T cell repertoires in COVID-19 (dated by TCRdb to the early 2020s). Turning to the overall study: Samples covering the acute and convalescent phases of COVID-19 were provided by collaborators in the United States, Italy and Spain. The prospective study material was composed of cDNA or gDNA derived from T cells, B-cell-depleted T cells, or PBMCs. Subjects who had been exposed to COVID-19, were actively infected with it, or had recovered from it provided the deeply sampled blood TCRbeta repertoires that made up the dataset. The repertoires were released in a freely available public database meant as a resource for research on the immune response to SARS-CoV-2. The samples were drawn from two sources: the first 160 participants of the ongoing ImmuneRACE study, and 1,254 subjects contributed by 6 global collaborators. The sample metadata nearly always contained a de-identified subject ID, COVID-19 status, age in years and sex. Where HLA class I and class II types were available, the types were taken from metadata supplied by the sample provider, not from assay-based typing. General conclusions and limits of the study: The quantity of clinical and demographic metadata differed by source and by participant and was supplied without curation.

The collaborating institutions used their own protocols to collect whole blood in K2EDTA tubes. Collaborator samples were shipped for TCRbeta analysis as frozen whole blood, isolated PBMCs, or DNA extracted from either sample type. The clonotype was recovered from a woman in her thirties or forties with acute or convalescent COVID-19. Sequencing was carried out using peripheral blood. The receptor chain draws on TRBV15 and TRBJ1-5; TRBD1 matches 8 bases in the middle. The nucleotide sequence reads TGTGCCACCAGCAGATACAGGGGGTATAGCAATCAGCCCCAGCATTTT. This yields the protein CATSRYRGYSNQPQHF.